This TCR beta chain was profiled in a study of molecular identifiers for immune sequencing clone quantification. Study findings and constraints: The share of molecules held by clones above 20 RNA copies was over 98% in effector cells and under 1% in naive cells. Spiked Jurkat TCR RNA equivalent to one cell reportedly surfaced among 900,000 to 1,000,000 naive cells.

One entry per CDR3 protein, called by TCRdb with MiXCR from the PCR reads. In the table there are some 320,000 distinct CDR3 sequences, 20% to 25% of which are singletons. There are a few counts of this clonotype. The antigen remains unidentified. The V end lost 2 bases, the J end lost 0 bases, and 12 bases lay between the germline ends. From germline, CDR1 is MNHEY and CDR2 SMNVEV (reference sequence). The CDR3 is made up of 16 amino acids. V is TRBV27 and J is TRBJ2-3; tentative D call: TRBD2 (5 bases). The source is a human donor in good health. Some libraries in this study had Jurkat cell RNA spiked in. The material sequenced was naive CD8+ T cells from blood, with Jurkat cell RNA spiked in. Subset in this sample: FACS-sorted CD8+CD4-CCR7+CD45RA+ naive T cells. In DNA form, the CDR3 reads TGTGCCAGCAGTTTAACCCGTGAGGGTAGCACAGATACGCAGTATTTT. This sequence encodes CASSLTREGSTDTQYF.